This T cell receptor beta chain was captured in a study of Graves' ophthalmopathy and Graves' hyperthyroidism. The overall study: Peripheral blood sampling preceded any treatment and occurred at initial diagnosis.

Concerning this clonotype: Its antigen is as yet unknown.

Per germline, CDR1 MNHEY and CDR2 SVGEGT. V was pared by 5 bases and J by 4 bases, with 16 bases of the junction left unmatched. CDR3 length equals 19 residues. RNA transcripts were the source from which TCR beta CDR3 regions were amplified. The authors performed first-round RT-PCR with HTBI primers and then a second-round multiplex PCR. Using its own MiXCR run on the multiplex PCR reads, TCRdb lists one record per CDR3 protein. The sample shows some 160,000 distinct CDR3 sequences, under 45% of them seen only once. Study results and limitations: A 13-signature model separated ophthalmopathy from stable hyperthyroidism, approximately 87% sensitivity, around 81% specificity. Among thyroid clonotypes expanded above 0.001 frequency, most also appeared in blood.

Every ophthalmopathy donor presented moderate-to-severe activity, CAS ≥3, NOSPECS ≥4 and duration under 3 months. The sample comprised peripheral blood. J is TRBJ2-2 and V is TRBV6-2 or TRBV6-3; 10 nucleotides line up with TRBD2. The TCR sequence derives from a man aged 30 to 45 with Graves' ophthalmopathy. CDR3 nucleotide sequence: TGTGCCAGCAGTCCACCCCCCGAACTACTAGCGGGACTCACCGGGGAGCTGTTTTTT. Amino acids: CASSPPPELLAGLTGELFF.